The entry below describes one T cell receptor beta chain. These data originate in a study of blood T cells in healthy people across ages. Through a sample-barcoded 5' primer and a J-beta primer mix, a second PCR was run for roughly 7 to 12 cycles. Every sample gave at least 3 million paired-end reads containing CDR3. TCRdb called the 5' RACE reads again in MiXCR, with one record for every CDR3 protein. The data hold fewer than 700,000 distinct CDR3 sequences, with around half observed a single time. CDR3 length: 13 residues. In germline, CDR1 is DFQATT, CDR2 SNEGSKA (reference sequence). V was clipped by 0 bases and J by 7 bases, with 9 bases between them.

The sample consisted of blood. The chain carries TRBV20-1 and TRBJ1-4, with a tentative D call TRBD1 (5 bases). The sequence derives from a man older than 75 in good health. The CDR3 loop is CSARDVQAEKLFF. CDR3 in DNA: TGCAGTGCTAGAGATGTACAGGCTGAAAAACTGTTTTTT.